The clone carrying this T cell receptor (beta chain) turned up a few times. Its antigen is not known. Constant-segment primers and 5'RACE yielded cDNA libraries for TCR alpha and TCR beta, each carrying sample barcodes and UMIs. TCRdb ran MiXCR on the 5' RACE reads and lists one entry per CDR3 protein. The sample carries some 65,000 distinct CDR3 sequences, 16% recorded once. This sample stems from a study of T-cell memory formation after mild COVID-19. Overall study results and limits: Contracting CD4+ clones sat mainly in CM and EM; CD8+ in EMRA. Clones that got smaller from day 15 to 85 had even CD4/CD8, while clones growing later tipped toward CD4+. Pre-infection memory contained some responding clones, which suggested that cross-reactive memory had joined.

The CDR3 has 15 amino acids. Unmatched junction bases numbered 13, after V lost 9 bases and J lost 8 bases. The germline gives CDR1 KGHDR, CDR2 SFDVKD. The sequencing input was PBMCs or a T cell subset sorted from them (not recorded which). The sequence was collected from an adult woman who had mild COVID-19 (a few samples of this study predate the infection). Cell type and time point are not known. J is TRBJ2-1 and V is TRBV24-1; 9 positions agree with TRBD2. The CDR3 coding sequence is TGTGCCACCGCGTCGACTAGCGGATACAAGGATGAGCAGTTCTTC. Its protein is CATASTSGYKDEQFF.